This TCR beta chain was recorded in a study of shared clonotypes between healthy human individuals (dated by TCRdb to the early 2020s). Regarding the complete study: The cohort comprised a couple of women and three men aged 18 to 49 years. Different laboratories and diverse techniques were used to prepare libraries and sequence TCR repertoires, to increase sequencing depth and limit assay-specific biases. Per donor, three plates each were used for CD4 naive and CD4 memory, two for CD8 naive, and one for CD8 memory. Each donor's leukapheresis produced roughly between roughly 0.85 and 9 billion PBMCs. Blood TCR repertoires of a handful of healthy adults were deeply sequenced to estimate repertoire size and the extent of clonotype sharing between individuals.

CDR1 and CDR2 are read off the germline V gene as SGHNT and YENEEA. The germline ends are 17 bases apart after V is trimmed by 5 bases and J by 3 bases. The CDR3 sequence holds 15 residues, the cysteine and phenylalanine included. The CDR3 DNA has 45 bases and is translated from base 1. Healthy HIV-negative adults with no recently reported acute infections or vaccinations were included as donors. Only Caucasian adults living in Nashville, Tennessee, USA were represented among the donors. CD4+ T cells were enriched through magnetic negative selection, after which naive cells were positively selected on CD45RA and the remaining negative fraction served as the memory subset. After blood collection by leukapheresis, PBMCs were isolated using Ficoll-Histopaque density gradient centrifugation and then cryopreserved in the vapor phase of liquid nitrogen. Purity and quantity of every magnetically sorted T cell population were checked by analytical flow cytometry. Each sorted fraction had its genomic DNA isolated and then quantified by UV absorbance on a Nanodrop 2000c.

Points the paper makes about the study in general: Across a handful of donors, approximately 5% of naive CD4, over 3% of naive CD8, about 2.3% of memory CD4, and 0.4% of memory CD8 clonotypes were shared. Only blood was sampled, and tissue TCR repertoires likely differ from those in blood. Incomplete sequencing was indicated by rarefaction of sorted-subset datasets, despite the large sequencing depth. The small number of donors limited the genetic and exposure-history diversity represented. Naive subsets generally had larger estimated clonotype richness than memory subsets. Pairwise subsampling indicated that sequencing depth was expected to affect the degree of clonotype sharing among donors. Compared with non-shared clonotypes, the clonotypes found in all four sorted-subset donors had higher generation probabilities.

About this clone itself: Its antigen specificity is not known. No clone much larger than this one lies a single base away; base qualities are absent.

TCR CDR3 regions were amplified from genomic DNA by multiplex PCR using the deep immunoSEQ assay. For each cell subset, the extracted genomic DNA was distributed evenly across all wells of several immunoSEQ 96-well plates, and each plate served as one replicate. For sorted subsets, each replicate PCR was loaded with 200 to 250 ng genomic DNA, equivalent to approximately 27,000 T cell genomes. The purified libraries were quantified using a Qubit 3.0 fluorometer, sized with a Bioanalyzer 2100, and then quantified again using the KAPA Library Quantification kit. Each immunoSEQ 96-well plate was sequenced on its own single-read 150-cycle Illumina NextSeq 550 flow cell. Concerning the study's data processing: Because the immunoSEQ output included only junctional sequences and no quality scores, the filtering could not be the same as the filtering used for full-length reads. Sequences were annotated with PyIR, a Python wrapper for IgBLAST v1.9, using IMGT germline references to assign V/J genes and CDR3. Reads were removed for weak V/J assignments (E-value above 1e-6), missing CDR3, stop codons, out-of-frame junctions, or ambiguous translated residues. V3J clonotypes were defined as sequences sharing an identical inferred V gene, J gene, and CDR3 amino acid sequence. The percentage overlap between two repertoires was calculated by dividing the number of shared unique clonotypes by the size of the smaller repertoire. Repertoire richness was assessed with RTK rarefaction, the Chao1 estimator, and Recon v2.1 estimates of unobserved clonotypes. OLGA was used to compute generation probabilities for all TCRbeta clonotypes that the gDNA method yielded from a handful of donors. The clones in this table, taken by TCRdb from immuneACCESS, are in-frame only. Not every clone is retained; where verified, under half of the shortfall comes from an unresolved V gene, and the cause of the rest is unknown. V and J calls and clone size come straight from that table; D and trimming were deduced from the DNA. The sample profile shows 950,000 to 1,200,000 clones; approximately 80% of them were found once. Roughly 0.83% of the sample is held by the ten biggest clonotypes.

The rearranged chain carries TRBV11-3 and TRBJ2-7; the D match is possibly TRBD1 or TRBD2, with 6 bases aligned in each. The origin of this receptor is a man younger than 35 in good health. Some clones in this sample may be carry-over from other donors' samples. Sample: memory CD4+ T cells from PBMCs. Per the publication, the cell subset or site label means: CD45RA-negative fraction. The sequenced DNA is TGTGCCAGCAGCCCGGGAGAGGGGGGAATCTACGAGCAGTACTTC. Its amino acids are CASSPGEGGIYEQYF.